This T cell receptor beta chain appears in the sequencing data of a study of blood T cell repertoires in COVID-19. Study-level information: The samples span acute and convalescent COVID-19 from the United States, Italy and Spain. PBMCs, B-cell-depleted T cells, or T cells were the source of the cDNA or gDNA that made up the material.

The CDR3 totals 16 residues. Germline CDR1 and CDR2: MDHEN and SYDVKM. V lost 1 base to trimming and J lost 4 bases, with 14 bases between them. Original analysis: Nucleated cell counts were estimated from reference gene primer amplification. Some clones are missing from TCRdb's copy, which holds only in-frame ones; the method was immunoSEQ multiplex PCR. D and trimming were read from the DNA, whereas the V and J calls and clone size are those reported in that table. This sample yields about 120,000 clones, of which around 80% are seen a single time; 3.5% to 4.5% belongs to the top ten. The origin of this receptor is a woman older than 75 with acute or convalescent COVID-19. The chain recombines TRBV28 with TRBJ1-3; D not certain. The sample was peripheral blood. CDR3 sequence reads: CASSLSSGFKGNTIYF. As DNA, the CDR3 is TGTGCCAGCAGTTTATCAAGCGGGTTTAAAGGAAACACCATATATTTT.